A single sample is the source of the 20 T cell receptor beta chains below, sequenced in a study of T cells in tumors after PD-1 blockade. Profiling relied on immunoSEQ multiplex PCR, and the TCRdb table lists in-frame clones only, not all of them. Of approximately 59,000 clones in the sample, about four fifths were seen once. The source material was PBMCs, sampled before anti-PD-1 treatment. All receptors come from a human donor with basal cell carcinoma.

The CDR3 spells CASSSGGGSSYNEQFF. In DNA form, the CDR3 reads TGCGCCAGCAGCTCCGGTGGGGGAAGCTCCTACAATGAGCAGTTCTTC. The chain uses TRBV5-1 and TRBJ2-1; D is perhaps TRBD1 or TRBD2 (5 bases each). Germline V gives CDR1 SGHRS, CDR2 YFSETQ. V lost 3 bases and J 0 bases, leaving 13 bases between the germline ends. This CDR3 has 16 residues.

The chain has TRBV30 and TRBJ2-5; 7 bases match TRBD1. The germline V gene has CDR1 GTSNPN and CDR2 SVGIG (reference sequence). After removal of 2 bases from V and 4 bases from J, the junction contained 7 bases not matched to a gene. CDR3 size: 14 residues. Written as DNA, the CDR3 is TGTGCCTGGAGTCCCTCGACAGGGTTAGAGACCCAGTACTTC. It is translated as CAWSPSTGLETQYF.

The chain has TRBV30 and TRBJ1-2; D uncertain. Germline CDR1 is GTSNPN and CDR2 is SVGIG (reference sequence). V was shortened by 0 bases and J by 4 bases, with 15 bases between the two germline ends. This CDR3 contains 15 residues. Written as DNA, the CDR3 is TGTGCCTGGAGTGTATCGGGCGCTCCGATCTATGGCTACACCTTC. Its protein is CAWSVSGAPIYGYTF.

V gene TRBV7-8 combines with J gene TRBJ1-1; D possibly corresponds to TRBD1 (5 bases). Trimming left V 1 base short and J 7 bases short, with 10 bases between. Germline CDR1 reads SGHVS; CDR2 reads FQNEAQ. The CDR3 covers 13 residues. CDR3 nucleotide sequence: TGTGCCAGCAGCTTAGACAGGTCTGTTGAAGCTTTCTTT. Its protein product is CASSLDRSVEAFF. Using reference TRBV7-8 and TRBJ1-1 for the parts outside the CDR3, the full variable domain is GAGVSQSPRYKVAKRGQDVALRCDPISGHVSLFWYQQALGQGPEFLTYFQNEAQLDKSGLPSDRFFAERPEGSVSTLKIQRTQQEDSAVYLCASSLDRSVEAFFGQGTRLTVV.

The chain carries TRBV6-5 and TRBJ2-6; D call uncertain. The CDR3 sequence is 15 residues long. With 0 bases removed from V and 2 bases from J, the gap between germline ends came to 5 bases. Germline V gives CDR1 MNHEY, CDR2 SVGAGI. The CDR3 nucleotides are TGTGCCAGCAGTTACTCGGGTACTGGGGCCAACGTCCTGACTTTC. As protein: CASSYSGTGANVLTF.

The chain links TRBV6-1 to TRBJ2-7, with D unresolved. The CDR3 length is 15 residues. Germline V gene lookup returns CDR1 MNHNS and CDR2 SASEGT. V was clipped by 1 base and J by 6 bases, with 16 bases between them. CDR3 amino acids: CASSEGWAAQSEQYF. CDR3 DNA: TGTGCCAGCAGTGAAGGCTGGGCAGCACAGTCCGAGCAGTACTTC.

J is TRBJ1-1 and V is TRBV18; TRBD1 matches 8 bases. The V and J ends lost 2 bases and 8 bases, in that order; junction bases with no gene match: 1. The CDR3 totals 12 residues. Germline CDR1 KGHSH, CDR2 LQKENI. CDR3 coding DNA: TGTGCCAGCTCACCAGGGACAGGCGAAGCTTTCTTT. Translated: CASSPGTGEAFF.

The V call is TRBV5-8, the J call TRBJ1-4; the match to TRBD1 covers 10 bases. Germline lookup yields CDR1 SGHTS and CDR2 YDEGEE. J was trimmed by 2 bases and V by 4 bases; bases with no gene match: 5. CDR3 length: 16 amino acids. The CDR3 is CASSPGQGLTNEKLFF. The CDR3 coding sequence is TGTGCCAGCAGCCCGGGACAGGGGTTGACTAATGAAAAACTGTTTTTT.

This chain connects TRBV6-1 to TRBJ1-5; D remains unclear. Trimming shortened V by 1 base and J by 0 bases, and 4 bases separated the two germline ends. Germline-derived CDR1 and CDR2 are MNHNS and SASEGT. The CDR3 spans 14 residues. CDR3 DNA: TGTGCCAGCAGTGAAGGTTATAGCAATCAGCCCCAGCATTTT. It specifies CASSEGYSNQPQHF.

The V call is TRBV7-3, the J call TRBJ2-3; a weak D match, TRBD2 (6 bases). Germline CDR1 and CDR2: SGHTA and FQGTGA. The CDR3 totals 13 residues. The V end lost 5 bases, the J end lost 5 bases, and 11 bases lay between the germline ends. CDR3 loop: CASSRGTEDTQYF. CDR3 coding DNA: TGTGCCAGCAGCCGCGGGACTGAAGATACGCAGTATTTT.

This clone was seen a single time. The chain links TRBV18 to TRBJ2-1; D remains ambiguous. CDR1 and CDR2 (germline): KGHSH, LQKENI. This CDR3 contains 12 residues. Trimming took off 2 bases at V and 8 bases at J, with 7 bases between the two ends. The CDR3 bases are TGTGCCAGCTCACCAGTGTGGGATGAGCAGTTCTTC. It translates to CASSPVWDEQFF. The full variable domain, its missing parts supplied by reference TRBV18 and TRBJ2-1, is NAGVMQNPRHLVRRRGQEARLRCSPMKGHSHVYWYRQLPEEGLKFMVYLQKENIIDESGMPKERFSAEFPKEGPSILRIQQVVRGDSAAYFCASSPVWDEQFFGPGTRLTVL.

CDR3 in DNA: TGTGCCAGCAGCTTAACGGGGAACAGTGCCTACGAGCAGTACTTC. Protein: CASSLTGNSAYEQYF. This sequence joins TRBV11-1 and TRBJ2-7; weak D call: TRBD2 (5 bases). CDR3 length: 15 amino acids. Trimming removed 2 bases at V and 2 bases at J, with 13 bases between. CDR1 SGHAT and CDR2 FQDESV come from the germline V gene (reference sequence).

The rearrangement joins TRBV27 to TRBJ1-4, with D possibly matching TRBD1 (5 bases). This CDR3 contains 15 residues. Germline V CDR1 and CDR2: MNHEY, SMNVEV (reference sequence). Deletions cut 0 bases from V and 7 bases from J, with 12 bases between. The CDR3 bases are TGTGCCAGCAGTTTATCGACAGACCACGGTGAAAAACTGTTTTTT. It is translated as CASSLSTDHGEKLFF.

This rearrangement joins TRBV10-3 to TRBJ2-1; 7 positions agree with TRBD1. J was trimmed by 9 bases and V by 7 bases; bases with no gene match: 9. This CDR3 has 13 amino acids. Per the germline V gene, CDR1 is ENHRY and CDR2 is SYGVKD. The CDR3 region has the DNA TGTGCCATCACAGAGGGGGCAAGCGGTGAGCAGTTCTTC. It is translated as CAITEGASGEQFF.

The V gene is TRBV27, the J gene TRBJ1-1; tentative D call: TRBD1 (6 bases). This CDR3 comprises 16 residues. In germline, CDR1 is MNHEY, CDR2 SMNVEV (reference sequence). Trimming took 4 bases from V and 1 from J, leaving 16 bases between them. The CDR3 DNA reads TGTGCCAGCAGTTCACTAAAGTGGACAGAGAACACTGAAGCTTTCTTT. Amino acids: CASSSLKWTENTEAFF.

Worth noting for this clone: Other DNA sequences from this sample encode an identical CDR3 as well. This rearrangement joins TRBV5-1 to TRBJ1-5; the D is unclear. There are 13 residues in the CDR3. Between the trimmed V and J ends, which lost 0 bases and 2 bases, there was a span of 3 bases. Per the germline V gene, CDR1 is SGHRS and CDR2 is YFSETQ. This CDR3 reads CASSLAGNQPQHF. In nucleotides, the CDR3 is TGCGCCAGCAGCTTGGCTGGCAATCAGCCCCAGCATTTT.

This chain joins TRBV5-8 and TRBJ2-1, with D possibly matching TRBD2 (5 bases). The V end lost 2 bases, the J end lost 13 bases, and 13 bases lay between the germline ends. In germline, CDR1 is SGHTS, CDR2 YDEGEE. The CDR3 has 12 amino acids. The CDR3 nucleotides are TGTGCCAGCAGCTTAGGAGGCCCTTTACAGTTCTTC. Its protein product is CASSLGGPLQFF.

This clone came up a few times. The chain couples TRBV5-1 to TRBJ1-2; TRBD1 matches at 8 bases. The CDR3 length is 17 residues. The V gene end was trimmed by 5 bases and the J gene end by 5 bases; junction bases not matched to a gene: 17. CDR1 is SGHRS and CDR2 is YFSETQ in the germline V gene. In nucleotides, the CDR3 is TGCGCCAGCAGACGCGGTCTTGAGGCAGGGGGCCTTTATGGCTACACCTTC. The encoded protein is CASRRGLEAGGLYGYTF.

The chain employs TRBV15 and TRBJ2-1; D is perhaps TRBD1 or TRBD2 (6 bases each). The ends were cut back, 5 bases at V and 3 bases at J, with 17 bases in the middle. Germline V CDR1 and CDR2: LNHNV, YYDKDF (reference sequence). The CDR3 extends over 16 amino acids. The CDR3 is CATSAPGEARYNEQFF. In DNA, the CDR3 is TGTGCCACCAGCGCTCCAGGGGAGGCTCGCTACAATGAGCAGTTCTTC. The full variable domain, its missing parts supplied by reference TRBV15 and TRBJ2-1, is DAMVIQNPRYQVTQFGKPVTLSCSQTLNHNVMYWYQQKSSQAPKLLFHYYDKDFNNEADTPDNFQSRRPNTSFCFLDIRSPGLGDTAMYLCATSAPGEARYNEQFFGPGTRLTVL.

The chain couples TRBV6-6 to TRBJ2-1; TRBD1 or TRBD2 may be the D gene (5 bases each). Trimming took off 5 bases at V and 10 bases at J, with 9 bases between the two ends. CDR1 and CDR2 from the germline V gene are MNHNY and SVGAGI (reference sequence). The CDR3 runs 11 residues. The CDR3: CASSPEGEQFF. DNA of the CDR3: TGTGCCAGCAGTCCCGAGGGGGAGCAGTTCTTC.